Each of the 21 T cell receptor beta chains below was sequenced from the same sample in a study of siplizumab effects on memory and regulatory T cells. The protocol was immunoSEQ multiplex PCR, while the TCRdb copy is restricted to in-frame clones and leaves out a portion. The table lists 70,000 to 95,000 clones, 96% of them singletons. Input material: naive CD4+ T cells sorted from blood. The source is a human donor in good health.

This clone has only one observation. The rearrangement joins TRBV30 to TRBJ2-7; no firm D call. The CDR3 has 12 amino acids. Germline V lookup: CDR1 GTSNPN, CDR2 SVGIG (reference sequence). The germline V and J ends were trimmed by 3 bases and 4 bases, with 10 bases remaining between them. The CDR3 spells CAWRGLGYEQYF. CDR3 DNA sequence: TGTGCCTGGAGAGGGTTGGGATACGAGCAGTACTTC.

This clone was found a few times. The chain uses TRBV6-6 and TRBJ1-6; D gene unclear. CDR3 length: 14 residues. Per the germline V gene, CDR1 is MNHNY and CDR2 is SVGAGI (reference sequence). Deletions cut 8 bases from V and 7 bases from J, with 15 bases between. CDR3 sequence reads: CASHGGNYNSPLHF. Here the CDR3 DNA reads TGTGCCAGCCATGGCGGAAACTACAATTCACCCCTCCACTTT.

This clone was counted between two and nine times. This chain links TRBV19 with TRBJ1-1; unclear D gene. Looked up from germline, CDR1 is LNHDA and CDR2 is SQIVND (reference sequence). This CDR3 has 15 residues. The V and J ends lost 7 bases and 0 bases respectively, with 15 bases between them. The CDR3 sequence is CASTIGGEMNTEAFF. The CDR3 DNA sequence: TGTGCCAGTACCATAGGCGGGGAAATGAACACTGAAGCTTTCTTT. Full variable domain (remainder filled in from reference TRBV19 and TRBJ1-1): DGGITQSPKYLFRKEGQNVTLSCEQNLNHDAMYWYRQDPGQGLRLIYYSQIVNDFQKGDIAEGYSVSREKKESFPLTVTSAQKNPTAFYLCASTIGGEMNTEAFFGQGTRLTVV.

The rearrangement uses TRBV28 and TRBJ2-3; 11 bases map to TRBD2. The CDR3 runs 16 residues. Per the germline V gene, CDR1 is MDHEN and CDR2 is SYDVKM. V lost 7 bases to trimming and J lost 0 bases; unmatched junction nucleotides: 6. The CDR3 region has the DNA TGTGCCAGCAATAGCGGGGGGGGTTCTAGCACAGATACGCAGTATTTT. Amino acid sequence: CASNSGGGSSTDTQYF.

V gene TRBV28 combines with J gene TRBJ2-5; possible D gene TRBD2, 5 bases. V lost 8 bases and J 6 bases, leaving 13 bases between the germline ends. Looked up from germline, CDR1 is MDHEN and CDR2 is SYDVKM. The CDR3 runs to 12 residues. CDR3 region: CASSPGSQTQYF. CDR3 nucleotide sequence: TGTGCCAGCTCCCCGGGGAGTCAGACCCAGTACTTC.

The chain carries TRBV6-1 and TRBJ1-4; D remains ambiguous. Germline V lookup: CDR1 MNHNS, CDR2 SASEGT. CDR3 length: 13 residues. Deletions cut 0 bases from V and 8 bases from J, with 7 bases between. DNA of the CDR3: TGTGCCAGCAGTGAAGCGCCTGGGGAAAAACTGTTTTTT. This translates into CASSEAPGEKLFF.

The CDR3 region has the DNA TGTGCCATCAGCGGGGCTGCTGAAGCTTTCTTT. This gives the protein CAISGAAEAFF. The rearrangement uses TRBV10-3 and TRBJ1-1; the D gene is possibly TRBD1 (5 bases). This CDR3 has 11 residues. The V gene's germline CDR1 is ENHRY and CDR2 SYGVKD. The V end was cut by 6 bases, the J end by 6 bases, with 8 bases between.

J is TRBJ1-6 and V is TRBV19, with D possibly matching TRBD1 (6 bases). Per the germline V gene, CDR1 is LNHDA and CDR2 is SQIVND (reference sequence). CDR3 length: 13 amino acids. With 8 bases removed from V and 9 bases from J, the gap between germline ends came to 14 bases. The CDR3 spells CASLGQGTSPLHF. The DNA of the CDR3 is TGTGCCAGTTTGGGGCAGGGGACTTCACCCCTCCACTTT.

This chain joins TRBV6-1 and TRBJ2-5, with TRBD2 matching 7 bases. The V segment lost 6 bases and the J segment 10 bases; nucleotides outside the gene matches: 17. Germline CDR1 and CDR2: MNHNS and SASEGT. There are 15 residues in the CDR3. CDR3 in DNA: TGTGCCAGCAGCCAGGAATTGGTCGTCAGGGAGGGCCAGTACTTC. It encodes CASSQELVVREGQYF.

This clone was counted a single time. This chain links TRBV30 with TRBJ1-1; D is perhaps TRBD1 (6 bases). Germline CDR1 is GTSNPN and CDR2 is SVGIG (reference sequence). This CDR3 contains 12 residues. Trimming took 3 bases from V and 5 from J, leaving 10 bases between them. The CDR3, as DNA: TGTGCCTGGAGAGGGGGGGGGACTGAAGCTTTCTTT. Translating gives CAWRGGGTEAFF.

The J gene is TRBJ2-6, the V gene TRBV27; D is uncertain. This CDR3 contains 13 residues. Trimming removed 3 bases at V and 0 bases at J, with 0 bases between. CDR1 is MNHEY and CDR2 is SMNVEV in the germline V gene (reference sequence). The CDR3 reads CASSFSGANVLTF. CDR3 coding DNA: TGTGCCAGCAGTTTCTCTGGGGCCAACGTCCTGACTTTC. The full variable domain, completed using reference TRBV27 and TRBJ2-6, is EAQVTQNPRYLITVTGKKLTVTCSQNMNHEYMSWYRQDPGLGLRQIYYSMNVEVTDKGDVPEGYKVSRKEKRNFPLILESPSPNQTSLYFCASSFSGANVLTFGAGSRLTVL.

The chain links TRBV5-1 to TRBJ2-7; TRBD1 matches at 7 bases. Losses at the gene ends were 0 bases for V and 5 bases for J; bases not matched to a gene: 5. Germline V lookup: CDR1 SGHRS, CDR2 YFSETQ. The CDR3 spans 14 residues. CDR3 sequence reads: CASSLEAGGDEQYF. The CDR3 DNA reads TGCGCCAGCAGCTTGGAGGCAGGGGGAGACGAGCAGTACTTC. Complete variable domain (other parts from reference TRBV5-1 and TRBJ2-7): KAGVTQTPRYLIKTRGQQVTLSCSPISGHRSVSWYQQTPGQGLQFLFEYFSETQRNKGNFPGRFSGRQFSNSRSEMNVSTLELGDSALYLCASSLEAGGDEQYFGPGTRLTVT.

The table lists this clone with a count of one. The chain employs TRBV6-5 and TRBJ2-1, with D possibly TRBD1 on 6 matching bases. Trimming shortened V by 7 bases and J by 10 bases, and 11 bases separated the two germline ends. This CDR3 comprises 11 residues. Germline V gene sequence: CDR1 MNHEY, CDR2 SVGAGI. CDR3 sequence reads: CASNSGQEQFF. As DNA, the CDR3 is TGTGCCAGCAACTCCGGACAGGAGCAGTTCTTC.

The CDR3 DNA is TGTGCCAGCAGAAACCTCCGGACTAATTCACCCCTCCACTTT. This encodes CASRNLRTNSPLHF. The rearrangement uses TRBV11-2 and TRBJ1-6, with unresolved D. CDR1 is SGHAT, CDR2 FQNNGV, per germline. This CDR3 has 14 amino acids. Between the trimmed V and J ends, which lost 6 bases and 6 bases, there was a span of 12 bases.

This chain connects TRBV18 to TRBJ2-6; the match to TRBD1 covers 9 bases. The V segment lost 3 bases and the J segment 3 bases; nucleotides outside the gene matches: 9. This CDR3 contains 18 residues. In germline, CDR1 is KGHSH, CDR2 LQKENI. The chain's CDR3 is CASSPPGTGLDGANVLTF. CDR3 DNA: TGTGCCAGCTCACCTCCCGGGACAGGGTTAGATGGGGCCAACGTCCTGACTTTC.

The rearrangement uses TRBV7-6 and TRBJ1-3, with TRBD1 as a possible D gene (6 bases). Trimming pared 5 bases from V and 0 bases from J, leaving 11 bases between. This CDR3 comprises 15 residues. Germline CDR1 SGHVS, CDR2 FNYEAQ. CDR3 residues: CASSAGANSGNTIYF. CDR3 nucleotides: TGTGCCAGCAGCGCGGGGGCTAACTCTGGAAACACCATATATTTT.

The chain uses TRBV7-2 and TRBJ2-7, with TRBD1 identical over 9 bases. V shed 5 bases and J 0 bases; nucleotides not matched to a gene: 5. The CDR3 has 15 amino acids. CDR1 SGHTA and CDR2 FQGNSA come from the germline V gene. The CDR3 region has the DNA TGTGCCAGCAGCCCCGGGACAGGGAGCTCCTACGAGCAGTACTTC. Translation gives CASSPGTGSSYEQYF.

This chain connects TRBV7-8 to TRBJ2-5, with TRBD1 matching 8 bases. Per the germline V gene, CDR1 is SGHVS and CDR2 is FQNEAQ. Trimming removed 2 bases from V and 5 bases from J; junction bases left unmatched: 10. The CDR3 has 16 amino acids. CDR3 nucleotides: TGTGCCAGCAGCTTATACAGGGGGTCCCCCAGGGAGACCCAGTACTTC. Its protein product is CASSLYRGSPRETQYF.

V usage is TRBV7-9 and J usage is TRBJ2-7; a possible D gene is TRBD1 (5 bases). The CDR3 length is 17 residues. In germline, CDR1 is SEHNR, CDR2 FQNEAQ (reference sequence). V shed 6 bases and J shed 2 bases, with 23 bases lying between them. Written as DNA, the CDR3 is TGTGCCAGCAGTTACGGCCGTTCGACAGATACTACCTACGAGCAGTACTTC. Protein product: CASSYGRSTDTTYEQYF.

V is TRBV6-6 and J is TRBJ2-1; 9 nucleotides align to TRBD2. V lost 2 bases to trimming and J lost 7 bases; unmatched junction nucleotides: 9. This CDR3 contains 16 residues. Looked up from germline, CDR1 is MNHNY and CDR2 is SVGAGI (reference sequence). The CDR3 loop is CASSYEGRGGRNEQFF. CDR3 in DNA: TGTGCCAGCAGTTACGAGGGGCGGGGGGGCCGAAATGAGCAGTTCTTC.

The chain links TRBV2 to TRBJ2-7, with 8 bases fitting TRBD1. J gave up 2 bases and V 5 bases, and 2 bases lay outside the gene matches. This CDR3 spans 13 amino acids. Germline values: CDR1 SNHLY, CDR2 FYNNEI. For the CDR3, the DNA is TGTGCCAGCAGTCTGACAGGGGCCTACGAGCAGTACTTC. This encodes CASSLTGAYEQYF.